This TCR beta chain was documented in a study of cytomegalovirus exposure and HLA in healthy donors. General study results and limits: The analysis excluded some indistinguishable V segments, including TRBV6-2 and TRBV6-3.

In regard to this clone: Its target is unknown.

The PCR made use of 60 Vbeta and 13 Jbeta primers. In the study's own analysis: Unique TCR beta chains totaled some 88 million in a later count, with roughly 11 million of them shared. Method: immunoSEQ multiplex PCR; TCRdb's copy keeps in-frame clones and lacks some. That table gives V, J and clone size, and the DNA gave D and trimming. The sample shows about 150,000 clones, 65% to 80% of them seen only once. The junction had 7 bases not matched to a gene; V was cut back by 1 base and J by 1 base. The CDR3 extends over 16 amino acids. Germline lookup yields CDR1 SGHRS and CDR2 YFSETQ. The source is a young man in good health and CMV-seronegative. This chain uses TRBV5-1 with TRBJ2-5; 7 bases align to TRBD1. Material for sequencing was PBMCs. The CDR3 sequence is CASSLMTGQLQETQYF. The CDR3, as DNA: TGCGCCAGCAGCTTGATGACGGGACAGCTCCAAGAGACCCAGTACTTC.